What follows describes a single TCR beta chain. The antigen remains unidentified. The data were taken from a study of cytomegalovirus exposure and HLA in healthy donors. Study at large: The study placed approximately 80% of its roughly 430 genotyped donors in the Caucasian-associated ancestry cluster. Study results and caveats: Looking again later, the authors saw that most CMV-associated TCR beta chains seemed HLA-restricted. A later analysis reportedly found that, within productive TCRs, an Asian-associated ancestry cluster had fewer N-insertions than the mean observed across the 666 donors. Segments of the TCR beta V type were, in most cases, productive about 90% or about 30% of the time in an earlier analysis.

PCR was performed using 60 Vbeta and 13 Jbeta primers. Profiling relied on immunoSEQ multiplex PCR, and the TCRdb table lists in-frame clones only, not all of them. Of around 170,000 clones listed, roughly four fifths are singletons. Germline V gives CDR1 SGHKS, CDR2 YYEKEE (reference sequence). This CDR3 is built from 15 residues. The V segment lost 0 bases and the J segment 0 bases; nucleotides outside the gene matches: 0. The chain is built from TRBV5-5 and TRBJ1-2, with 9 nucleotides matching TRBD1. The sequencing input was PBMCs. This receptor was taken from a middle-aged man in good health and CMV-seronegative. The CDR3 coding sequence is TGTGCCAGCAGCTTGGGACAGGGGGCTAACTATGGCTACACCTTC. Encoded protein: CASSLGQGANYGYTF.